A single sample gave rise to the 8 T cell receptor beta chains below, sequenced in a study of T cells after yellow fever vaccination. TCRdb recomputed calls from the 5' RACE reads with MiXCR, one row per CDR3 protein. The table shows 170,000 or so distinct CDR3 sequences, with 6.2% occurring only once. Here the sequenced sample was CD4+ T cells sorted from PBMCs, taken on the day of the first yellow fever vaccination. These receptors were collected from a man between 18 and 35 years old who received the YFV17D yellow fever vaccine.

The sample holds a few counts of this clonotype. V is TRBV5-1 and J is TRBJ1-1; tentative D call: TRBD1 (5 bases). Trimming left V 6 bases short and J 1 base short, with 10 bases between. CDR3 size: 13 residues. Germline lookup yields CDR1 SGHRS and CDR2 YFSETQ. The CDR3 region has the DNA TGCGCCAGCAACCGGGACCAGAACACTGAAGCTTTCTTT. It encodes CASNRDQNTEAFF.

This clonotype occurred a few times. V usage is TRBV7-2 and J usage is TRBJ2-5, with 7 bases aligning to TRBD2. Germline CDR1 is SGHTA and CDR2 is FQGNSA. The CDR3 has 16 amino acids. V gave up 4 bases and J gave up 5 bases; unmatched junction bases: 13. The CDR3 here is CASSSPAERGGETQYF. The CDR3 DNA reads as TGTGCCAGCAGCTCCCCCGCCGAGCGGGGTGGGGAGACCCAGTACTTC.

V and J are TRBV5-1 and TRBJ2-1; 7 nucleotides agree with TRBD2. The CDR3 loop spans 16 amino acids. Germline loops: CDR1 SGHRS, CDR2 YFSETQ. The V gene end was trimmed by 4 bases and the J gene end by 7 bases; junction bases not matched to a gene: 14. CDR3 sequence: CASSPPAGRVGNEQFF. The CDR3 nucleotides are TGCGCCAGCAGCCCCCCTGCTGGGAGGGTAGGGAATGAGCAGTTCTTC.

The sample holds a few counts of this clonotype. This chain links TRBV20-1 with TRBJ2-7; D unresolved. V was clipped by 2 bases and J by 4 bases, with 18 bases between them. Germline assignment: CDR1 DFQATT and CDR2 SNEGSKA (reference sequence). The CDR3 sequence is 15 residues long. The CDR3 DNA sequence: TGCAGTGCTAGACCACCCTCGGGCACCCGATACGAGCAGTACTTC. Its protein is CSARPPSGTRYEQYF.

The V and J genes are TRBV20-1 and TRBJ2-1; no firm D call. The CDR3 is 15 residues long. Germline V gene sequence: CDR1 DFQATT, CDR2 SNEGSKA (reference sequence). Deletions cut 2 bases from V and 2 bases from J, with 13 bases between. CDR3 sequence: CSARRTPSPYNEQFF. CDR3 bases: TGCAGTGCTAGACGTACACCGAGTCCCTACAATGAGCAGTTCTTC.

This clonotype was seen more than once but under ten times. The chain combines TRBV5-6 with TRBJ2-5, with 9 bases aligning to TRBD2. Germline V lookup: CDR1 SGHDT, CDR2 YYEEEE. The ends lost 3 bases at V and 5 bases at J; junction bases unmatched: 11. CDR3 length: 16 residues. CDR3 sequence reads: CASSWTLSGGPETQYF. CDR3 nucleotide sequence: TGTGCCAGCAGCTGGACCCTTAGCGGGGGCCCCGAGACCCAGTACTTC.

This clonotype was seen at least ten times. The CDR3 region has the DNA TGCGCCAGCAGCTTGGAGCGCACAGATACGCAGTATTTT. Protein sequence: CASSLERTDTQYF. V and J are TRBV5-1 and TRBJ2-3; no clear D gene. The V end was cut by 0 bases, the J end by 1 base, with 3 bases between. The CDR3 is made up of 13 amino acids. Germline V gene lookup returns CDR1 SGHRS and CDR2 YFSETQ.

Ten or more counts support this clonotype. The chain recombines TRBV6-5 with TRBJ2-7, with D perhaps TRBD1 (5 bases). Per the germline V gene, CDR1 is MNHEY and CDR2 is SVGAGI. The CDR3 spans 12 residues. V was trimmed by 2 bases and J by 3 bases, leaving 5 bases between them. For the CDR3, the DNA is TGTGCCAGCAGTTACGACAGCTACGAGCAGTACTTC. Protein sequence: CASSYDSYEQYF.